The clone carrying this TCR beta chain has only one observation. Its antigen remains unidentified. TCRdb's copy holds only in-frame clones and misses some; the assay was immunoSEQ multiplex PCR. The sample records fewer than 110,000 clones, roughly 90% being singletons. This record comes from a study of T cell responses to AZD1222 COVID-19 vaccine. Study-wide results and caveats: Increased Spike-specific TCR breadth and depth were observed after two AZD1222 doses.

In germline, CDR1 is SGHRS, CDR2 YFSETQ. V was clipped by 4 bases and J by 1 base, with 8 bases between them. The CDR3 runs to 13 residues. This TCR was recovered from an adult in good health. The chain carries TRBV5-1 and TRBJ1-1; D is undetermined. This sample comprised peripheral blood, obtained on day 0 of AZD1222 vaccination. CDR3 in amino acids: CASSEDGNTEAFF. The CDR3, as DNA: TGCGCCAGCAGCGAGGACGGGAACACTGAAGCTTTCTTT.